Detailed here is one T cell receptor beta chain. TCRdb redid the calling of the 5' RACE reads with MiXCR, one entry per CDR3 protein. Of roughly 290,000 distinct CDR3 sequences listed, approximately 8% were seen once; the top ten hold approximately 2.1%. With 2 bases removed from V and 5 bases from J, the gap between germline ends came to 6 bases. CDR3 size: 12 residues. Germline CDR1 reads MGHDK; CDR2 reads SYGVNS. This specimen belongs to a study of identical twins. This sample also belongs to another study, concerning yellow fever vaccine responses in identical twins.

The receptor's source is a young woman in good health. The rearrangement uses TRBV25-1 and TRBJ1-1; D is unresolved. Material for sequencing was memory (CD45RO+) T cells sorted from blood. This CDR3 is CASSEGFTEAFF. DNA for the CDR3: TGTGCCAGCAGTGAAGGCTTTACTGAAGCTTTCTTT.